These T cell receptor beta chains were read from a single sample in a study of cytomegalovirus exposure and HLA in healthy donors. Repertoires were generated with immunoSEQ multiplex PCR, while TCRdb's copy carries only in-frame clones and drops some. Here the sample spans about 150,000 clones, approximately 86% being singletons. The sequenced sample consisted of PBMCs. The receptor source for this set is a man in his late teens or twenties in good health and CMV-seropositive. Both conserved end residues are part of each CDR3. Fields, in order: V gene, D gene, J gene, CDR3 protein. D genes are given only for firm matches.

>TRBV27|-|TRBJ2-7
CASSPSPHEQYF
>TRBV5-6|-|TRBJ2-1
CASSPLGGGNYNEQFF
>TRBV30|TRBD2|TRBJ2-7
CAWRGLAGGPPYEQYF
>TRBV11-2|-|TRBJ1-1
CASSLTGGLNTEAFF
>TRBV30|TRBD1|TRBJ1-5
CAWSVHRGNQPQHF
>TRBV27|TRBD1|TRBJ1-2
CASSSSGTGVNGYTF
>TRBV6-1|-|TRBJ1-6
CASSEGDRLWSPLHF
>TRBV19|TRBD1|TRBJ1-4
CASSIAGTATNEKLFF
>TRBV18|TRBD1|TRBJ1-1
CASSPTGGNTEAFF
>TRBV19|TRBD1|TRBJ2-1
CASSEGAGVVIPYNEQFF
>TRBV5-6|-|TRBJ1-3
CASSRGGTGNTIYF
>TRBV19|-|TRBJ1-2
CASMRGGILTNYGYTF
>TRBV7-3|-|TRBJ1-3
CASSLRFGRPSSGNTIYF
>TRBV4-3|-|TRBJ2-1
CASSHAGAYNEQFF
>TRBV6-1|-|TRBJ1-1
CASSTLNTEAFF
>TRBV4-3|TRBD2|TRBJ2-1
CASSQEEAGGGVEQFF
>TRBV19|-|TRBJ1-2
CASSRLANYGYTF
>TRBV29-1|-|TRBJ2-3
CSVGGLVTDTQYF
>TRBV2|TRBD2|TRBJ2-5
CASLLAGAPWQYF
>TRBV6-6|TRBD1|TRBJ1-2
CASSSRTGRSGYTF
>TRBV5-1|-|TRBJ2-5
CASSSQMPSGETQYF
>TRBV12-5|TRBD1|TRBJ2-7
CASGRQGSYEQYF
>TRBV21-1|-|TRBJ1-1
CAGGQGRTEAFF
>TRBV4-3|-|TRBJ2-7
CASSLWRGSSYEQYF
>TRBV28|TRBD1|TRBJ1-2
CASSSFNRGDYGYTF
>TRBV15|-|TRBJ2-7
CATSRASYEQYF
>TRBV12-2|-|TRBJ1-1
CASRLAGEEGTEAFF
>TRBV6-4|TRBD1|TRBJ2-3
CASSGTGGTDTQYF
>TRBV7-2|-|TRBJ2-7
CASKLSDSSSSYEQYF
>TRBV19|-|TRBJ1-1
CASSIGAAEAFF
>TRBV2|-|TRBJ2-2
CASTFRPGTGELFF
>TRBV6-1|-|TRBJ2-7
CASRGAEFSSYEQYF
>TRBV2|-|TRBJ2-5
CASSEVGTSQTQYF
>TRBV9|-|TRBJ1-1
CASSVAGGNRVEAFF
>TRBV11-3|-|TRBJ2-7
CASSFPRDSYEQYF
>TRBV7-9|TRBD2|TRBJ2-7
CASRVSGSVYEQYF
>TRBV27|-|TRBJ2-2
CASSFTNTGELFF
>TRBV11-2|-|TRBJ2-1
CASSLEHTSYNEQFF
>TRBV6-5|TRBD2|TRBJ2-3
CASSSLAGAQDTQYF
>TRBV27|TRBD1|TRBJ1-6
CASTSKTGGHSPLHF
>TRBV6-6|TRBD1|TRBJ1-3
CASRDRGGNTIYF
>TRBV30|TRBD2|TRBJ2-5
CAWASGRETQYF